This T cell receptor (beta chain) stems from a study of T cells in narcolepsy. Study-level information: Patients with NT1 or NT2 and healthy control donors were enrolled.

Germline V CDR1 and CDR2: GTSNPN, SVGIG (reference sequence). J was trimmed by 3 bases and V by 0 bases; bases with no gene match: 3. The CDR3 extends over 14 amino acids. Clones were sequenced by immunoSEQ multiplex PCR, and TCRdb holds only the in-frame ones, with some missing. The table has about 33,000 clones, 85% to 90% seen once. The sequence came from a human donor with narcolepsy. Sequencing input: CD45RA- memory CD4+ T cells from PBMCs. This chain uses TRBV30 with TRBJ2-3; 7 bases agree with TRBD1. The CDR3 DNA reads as TGTGCCTGGAGTGTTTTGACAGGGACAGATACGCAGTATTTT. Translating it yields CAWSVLTGTDTQYF.